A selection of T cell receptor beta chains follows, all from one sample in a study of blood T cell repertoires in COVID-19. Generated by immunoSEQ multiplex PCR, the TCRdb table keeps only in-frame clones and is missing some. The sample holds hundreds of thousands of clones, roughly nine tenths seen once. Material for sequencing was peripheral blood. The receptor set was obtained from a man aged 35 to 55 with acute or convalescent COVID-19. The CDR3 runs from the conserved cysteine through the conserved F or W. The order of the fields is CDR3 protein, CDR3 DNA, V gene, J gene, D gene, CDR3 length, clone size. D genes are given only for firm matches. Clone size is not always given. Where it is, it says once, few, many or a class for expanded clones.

CASSLVRAHEQYF	TGTGCCAGCAGTTTGGTCAGGGCCCACGAGCAGTACTTC	TRBV12-3/TRBV12-4	TRBJ2-7	NA	13	NA
CATSEFRGSPLHF	TGTGCCACCAGTGAGTTCAGGGGATCACCCCTCCACTTT	TRBV24-1	TRBJ1-6	NA	13	NA
CASSLVQIQETQYF	TGTGCCAGCAGCTTGGTTCAGATCCAAGAGACCCAGTACTTC	TRBV5-5	TRBJ2-5	NA	14	NA
CSVGSGLEADTQYF	TGCAGCGTGGGCTCGGGACTAGAAGCAGATACGCAGTATTTT	TRBV29-1	TRBJ2-3	TRBD2	14	NA
CASSPLGGGGQPQHF	TGTGCCAGTAGTCCCCTTGGGGGCGGGGGGCAGCCCCAGCATTTT	TRBV19	TRBJ1-5	NA	15	NA
CASSLRPGSVSYGYTF	TGTGCCAGCAGTTTAAGGCCCGGGAGTGTCAGCTATGGCTACACCTTC	TRBV28	TRBJ1-2	NA	16	NA
CASSLGSTLGEDQETQYF	TGTGCCAGCAGCTTAGGGAGTACCCTCGGGGAGGACCAAGAGACCCAGTACTTC	TRBV7-8	TRBJ2-5	NA	18	NA
CASGDSQPQHF	TGTGCCAGCGGAGACTCTCAGCCCCAGCATTTT	TRBV25-1	TRBJ1-5	NA	11	NA
CASSLLGREGEKLFF	TGTGCCAGCAGCTTACTTGGCAGGGAGGGTGAAAAACTGTTTTTT	TRBV7-9	TRBJ1-4	NA	15	NA
CASSFPQTLAGGYNEQFF	TGTGCCAGCAGCTTTCCCCAAACCCTAGCGGGAGGTTACAATGAGCAGTTCTTC	TRBV7-9	TRBJ2-1	TRBD2	18	NA
CASSKTGTDTQYF	TGTGCCAGCAGCAAAACGGGCACAGATACGCAGTATTTT	TRBV5-6	TRBJ2-3	NA	13	NA
CASSETSGRGRETQYF	TGTGCCAGCAGTGAGACTAGCGGGAGGGGGAGGGAGACCCAGTACTTC	TRBV2	TRBJ2-5	TRBD2	16	NA
CASSIEKGRSNQPQHF	TGTGCCAGTAGTATAGAGAAGGGGCGGAGCAATCAGCCCCAGCATTTT	TRBV19	TRBJ1-5	NA	16	few
CASSSLNDRLGYTF	TGTGCCAGCAGCTCCCTGAACGACAGACTTGGCTACACCTTC	TRBV11-2	TRBJ1-2	NA	14	NA
CASSESGASTDTQYF	TGCGCCAGCAGTGAGTCGGGCGCTAGCACAGATACGCAGTATTTT	TRBV10-1	TRBJ2-3	NA	15	NA
CASTLGAGGMFWFF	TGTGCCAGCACCCTCGGGGCAGGCGGGATGTTTTGGTTCTTT	TRBV28	TRBJ1-1	NA	14	once
CAWRGDNSGNTIYF	TGTGCCTGGAGGGGAGACAACTCTGGAAACACCATATATTTT	TRBV30	TRBJ1-3	NA	14	NA
CASSVATPGTDGELFF	TGTGCCAGCAGCGTAGCTACCCCAGGGACAGACGGGGAGCTGTTTTTT	TRBV9	TRBJ2-2	TRBD1	16	NA
CASSWNRGNSPLHF	TGTGCCAGCTCCTGGAACAGGGGAAATTCACCCCTCCACTTT	TRBV5-6	TRBJ1-6	TRBD1	14	NA
CASNAGAVHEQFF	TGTGCCAGCAATGCGGGAGCCGTCCATGAGCAGTTCTTC	TRBV2	TRBJ2-1	TRBD2	13	NA
CASSRTTVTEAFF	TGTGCCAGCAGCCGTACGACAGTTACTGAAGCTTTCTTT	TRBV12-3/TRBV12-4	TRBJ1-1	NA	13	few
CASSLGRGRAYEQYF	TGTGCCAGCAGCTTGGGGCGGGGGAGGGCCTACGAGCAGTACTTC	TRBV5-4	TRBJ2-7	TRBD2	15	NA